The 8 T cell receptor beta chains reported below all come from one sample, sequenced in a study of cytomegalovirus exposure and HLA in healthy donors. It was with 60 Vbeta and 13 Jbeta primers that the PCR ran. Here immunoSEQ multiplex PCR was the method, and the copy in TCRdb shows in-frame clones only, minus some. The sample holds approximately 150,000 clones, approximately 9% seen once. The sample consisted of PBMCs. These receptors came from a male donor in good health and CMV-seronegative.

This clone was observed a handful of times. As DNA, the CDR3 is TGTGCCAGCAGCCTCCCCGCTAGCGGCACAGATACGCAGTATTTT. Translating it yields CASSLPASGTDTQYF. The rearrangement uses TRBV7-9 and TRBJ2-3, with D possibly being TRBD2 (6 bases). The V and J ends lost 5 bases and 1 base respectively, with 13 bases between them. The CDR3 length is 15 residues. Germline values: CDR1 SEHNR, CDR2 FQNEAQ (reference sequence).

This chain links TRBV27 with TRBJ2-2; 7 nucleotides match TRBD2. This CDR3 spans 16 amino acids. Per germline, CDR1 MNHEY and CDR2 SMNVEV (reference sequence). Losses at the gene ends were 5 bases for V and 3 bases for J; bases not matched to a gene: 9. CDR3 loop: CASSALGEGHTGELFF. For the CDR3, the DNA is TGTGCCAGCAGTGCCTTAGGGGAGGGGCACACCGGGGAGCTGTTTTTT.

The rearrangement links TRBV28 to TRBJ1-6; 8 nucleotides align to TRBD1. The CDR3 runs 15 residues. Losses at the gene ends were 5 bases for V and 8 bases for J; bases not matched to a gene: 8. Germline V CDR1 and CDR2: MDHEN, SYDVKM. This chain's CDR3 is CASSAGTGVYSPLHF. The CDR3 DNA sequence: TGTGCCAGCAGTGCCGGGACAGGCGTCTATTCACCCCTCCACTTT. The full variable domain, rest sourced from reference TRBV28 and TRBJ1-6, is DVKVTQSSRYLVKRTGEKVFLECVQDMDHENMFWYRQDPGLGLRLIYFSYDVKMKEKGDIPEGYSVSREKKERFSLILESASTNQTSMYLCASSAGTGVYSPLHFGNGTRLTVT.

In its sample, this clone was seen a few times. CDR3: CASSPGGVGKNIQYF. CDR3 coding DNA: TGCGCCAGCAGCCCGGGAGGGGTTGGCAAAAACATTCAGTACTTC. This sequence joins TRBV5-1 and TRBJ2-4; 8 positions agree with TRBD2. V was pared by 4 bases and J by 3 bases, with 6 bases of the junction left unmatched. CDR1 SGHRS and CDR2 YFSETQ come from the germline V gene. This CDR3 is 15 amino acids long. Combining the CDR3 with reference TRBV5-1 and TRBJ2-4 gives the whole variable domain KAGVTQTPRYLIKTRGQQVTLSCSPISGHRSVSWYQQTPGQGLQFLFEYFSETQRNKGNFPGRFSGRQFSNSRSEMNVSTLELGDSALYLCASSPGGVGKNIQYFGAGTRLSVL.

The J gene is TRBJ2-2, the V gene TRBV4-3, with D possibly TRBD2 on 5 matching bases. Per germline, CDR1 LGHNA and CDR2 YSLEER. Trimming took off 0 bases at V and 5 bases at J, with 16 bases between the two ends. CDR3 size: 17 residues. CDR3 sequence: CASSQEVPSRVTGELFF. Written as DNA, the CDR3 is TGCGCCAGCAGCCAAGAGGTCCCTAGCAGAGTTACCGGGGAGCTGTTTTTT.

This clone appeared a few times. The CDR3 bases are TGTGCCAGCAATTTGGGAGCAACAAAACCGAACACCGGGGAGCTGTTTTTT. The encoded protein is CASNLGATKPNTGELFF. This rearrangement joins TRBV7-9 to TRBJ2-2; D is perhaps TRBD2 (5 bases). Germline assignment: CDR1 SEHNR and CDR2 FQNEAQ (reference sequence). The CDR3 consists of 17 residues. V was cut by 7 bases and J by 0 bases, with 18 bases left in between.

This clone was seen more than once but under ten times. The genes are TRBV10-3 and TRBJ2-7; 8 nucleotides match TRBD2. The CDR3 spans 15 residues. Germline V gene data show CDR1 as ENHRY and CDR2 as SYGVKD. V shed 2 bases, J shed 2 bases, and the junction held 5 bases outside the gene matches. CDR3 region: CAISESAGGTYEQYF. The DNA of the CDR3 is TGTGCCATCAGTGAGAGCGCGGGAGGCACCTACGAGCAGTACTTC.

The rearrangement uses TRBV7-6 and TRBJ1-2, with 9 bases aligning to TRBD1. The trim removed 1 base at V and 3 bases at J, leaving 0 bases unmatched. The CDR3 is 14 residues long. Germline values: CDR1 SGHVS, CDR2 FNYEAQ. The DNA of the CDR3 is TGTGCCAGCAGCTTAGGGACAGGGGACTATGGCTACACCTTC. Translated, it gives CASSLGTGDYGYTF.